Each of the 20 T cell receptor beta chains below was sequenced from the same sample in a study of cytomegalovirus exposure and HLA in healthy donors. The method was immunoSEQ multiplex PCR; TCRdb's version includes in-frame clones alone and lacks a portion of them. The sample has around 120,000 clones, approximately 90% seen once; the top ten hold about 6.3%. Input material: PBMCs. These receptors all come from a woman aged 18-30 years in good health and CMV-seropositive.

The V gene is TRBV18, the J gene TRBJ2-7, with a tentative D call TRBD1 (5 bases). V was cut by 0 bases and J by 6 bases, with 9 bases left in between. Germline-derived CDR1 and CDR2 are KGHSH and LQKENI. The CDR3 sequence is 13 residues long. CDR3 coding DNA: TGTGCCAGCTCACCACCTGGGGCCGGCGAGCAGTACTTC. This gives the protein CASSPPGAGEQYF.

V gene TRBV9 combines with J gene TRBJ2-2; D is possibly TRBD2 (6 bases). V lost 4 bases and J 3 bases, leaving 13 bases between the germline ends. The CDR3 spans 15 residues. CDR1 is SGDLS, CDR2 YYNGEE, per germline. The CDR3 here is CASSTGGPYTGELFF. Written as DNA, the CDR3 is TGTGCCAGCAGCACCGGGGGACCCTACACCGGGGAGCTGTTTTTT.

The chain employs TRBV9 and TRBJ2-1, with 7 bases aligning to TRBD2. CDR3 length: 12 residues. Germline V CDR1 and CDR2: SGDLS, YYNGEE. Trimming cost V 0 bases and J 16 bases; bases outside gene matches: 7. CDR3 coding DNA: TGTGCCAGCAGCGTAGTGGGGGGGAGGGAATTCTTC. This translates into CASSVVGGREFF. Full variable domain (missing parts from reference TRBV9 and TRBJ2-1): DSGVTQTPKHLITATGQRVTLRCSPRSGDLSVYWYQQSLDQGLQFLIQYYNGEERAKGNILERFSAQQFPDLHSELNLSSLELGDSALYFCASSVVGGREFFGPGTRLTVL.

The chain employs TRBV6-1 and TRBJ1-5; no clear D gene. This CDR3 comprises 13 residues. V lost 6 bases, J lost 4 bases, and 10 bases lay in between. Per the germline V gene, CDR1 is MNHNS and CDR2 is SASEGT. This CDR3 is CASSPQWNQPQHF. The CDR3 DNA reads TGTGCCAGCAGCCCTCAGTGGAATCAGCCCCAGCATTTT.

The V gene is TRBV6-1, the J gene TRBJ2-7; D might be TRBD2 (6 bases). Trimming removed 7 bases from V and 5 bases from J, with 18 bases in between. Germline-derived CDR1 and CDR2 are MNHNS and SASEGT. The CDR3 consists of 14 residues. CDR3 loop: CASKRVQLSHEQYF. The DNA of the CDR3 is TGTGCCAGCAAGCGGGTTCAGCTTTCCCACGAGCAGTACTTC.

This clone was seen more than once but under ten times. J is TRBJ1-6 and V is TRBV18; D uncertain. The V gene's germline CDR1 is KGHSH and CDR2 LQKENI. The CDR3 extends over 12 amino acids. The V end lost 5 bases, the J end lost 9 bases, and 8 bases lay between the germline ends. In nucleotides, the CDR3 is TGTGCCAGCTCAGGTCTCGGTTCACCCCTCCACTTT. Translating it yields CASSGLGSPLHF.

This chain links TRBV27 with TRBJ2-1, with 12 bases identical to TRBD2. Germline V CDR1 and CDR2: MNHEY, SMNVEV (reference sequence). The V and J ends lost 6 bases and 2 bases, in that order; junction bases with no gene match: 8. The CDR3 loop spans 17 amino acids. CDR3 DNA sequence: TGTGCCAGCAGACGGAGGACTAGCGGGGAGGCCTACAATGAGCAGTTCTTC. Protein: CASRRRTSGEAYNEQFF.

This chain connects TRBV7-2 to TRBJ2-3; TRBD1 aligns across 11 bases. V lost 5 bases and J lost 9; bases outside the gene matches: 7. This CDR3 comprises 14 residues. The germline gives CDR1 SGHTA, CDR2 FQGNSA. CDR3 loop: CASSHPDRGQTQYF. The CDR3 nucleotides read TGTGCCAGCAGCCACCCGGACAGGGGGCAGACGCAGTATTTT.

The chain carries TRBV7-6 and TRBJ1-1; 10 bases line up with TRBD1. The junction had 4 bases not matched to a gene; V was cut back by 3 bases and J by 3 bases. Germline assignment: CDR1 SGHVS and CDR2 FNYEAQ. The CDR3 sequence is 15 residues long. The CDR3 coding sequence is TGTGCCAGCAGCTTCCAGGGGACAGGGGACACTGAAGCTTTCTTT. This codes for CASSFQGTGDTEAFF.

CDR3 bases: TGTGCCAGCAGCCCTGGGACTCCCGGGAATCGTGAGCAGTTCTTC. The encoded protein is CASSPGTPGNREQFF. This chain uses TRBV9 with TRBJ2-1; maybe TRBD2 (6 bases). The CDR3 is made up of 15 amino acids. From germline, CDR1 is SGDLS and CDR2 YYNGEE. V was clipped by 4 bases and J by 9 bases, with 20 bases between them.

V is TRBV13 and J is TRBJ2-1; the D gene is possibly TRBD1 (6 bases). Germline V gives CDR1 PRHDT, CDR2 FYEKMQ (reference sequence). The CDR3 is 15 residues long. The V end lost 4 bases, the J end lost 7 bases, and 17 bases lay between the germline ends. CDR3 bases: TGTGCCAGCAGCTCCGTACCCTCAACAGGGAATGAGCAGTTCTTC. It encodes CASSSVPSTGNEQFF.

This rearrangement joins TRBV7-2 to TRBJ2-4; D is possibly TRBD1 (6 bases). CDR1 and CDR2 (germline): SGHTA, FQGNSA. Trimming shortened V by 4 bases and J by 5 bases, and 21 bases separated the two germline ends. This CDR3 comprises 17 residues. The CDR3 DNA reads TGTGCCAGCAGCTCATCTCCTACAGGGAGTTGGGAAAACATTCAGTACTTC. As protein: CASSSSPTGSWENIQYF. The full variable domain, completed using reference TRBV7-2 and TRBJ2-4, is GAGVSQSPSNKVTEKGKDVELRCDPISGHTALYWYRQSLGQGLEFLIYFQGNSAPDKSGLPSDRFSAERTGGSVSTLTIQRTQQEDSAVYLCASSSSPTGSWENIQYFGAGTRLSVL.

This clone was picked up one time. The chain links TRBV5-1 to TRBJ1-1; no definite D call. CDR1 is SGHRS and CDR2 is YFSETQ in the germline V gene. The CDR3 loop spans 15 amino acids. V gave up 3 bases and J gave up 0 bases, with 12 bases separating them. CDR3 sequence reads: CASSYGPMMNTEAFF. CDR3 DNA sequence: TGCGCCAGCAGCTACGGTCCGATGATGAACACTGAAGCTTTCTTT.

The rearrangement uses TRBV7-3 and TRBJ1-1; 8 bases fit TRBD1. Germline V CDR1 and CDR2: SGHTA, FQGTGA. Trimming at V came to 0 bases and at J to 3 bases, leaving 9 bases not matched to a gene. The CDR3 spans 17 residues. CDR3 in amino acids: CASSLTRTGKVHTEAFF. The CDR3 DNA reads as TGTGCCAGCAGCTTAACACGGACAGGGAAGGTGCACACTGAAGCTTTCTTT.

This chain joins TRBV11-1 and TRBJ2-7, with TRBD1 matching 7 bases. Germline values: CDR1 SGHAT, CDR2 FQDESV (reference sequence). The CDR3 contains 15 residues. V was clipped by 5 bases and J by 3 bases; unmatched bases: 10. The CDR3 sequence is CASSHDREPLYEQYF. The CDR3 DNA follows: TGTGCCAGCAGCCATGACAGGGAACCTCTCTACGAGCAGTACTTC.

The chain recombines TRBV10-3 with TRBJ1-1; D remains unclear. Germline V gene sequence: CDR1 ENHRY, CDR2 SYGVKD. Trimming left V 2 bases short and J 1 base short, with 8 bases between. This CDR3 has 14 residues. CDR3 protein: CAISEDTTNTEAFF. For the CDR3, the DNA is TGTGCCATCAGTGAGGACACCACGAACACTGAAGCTTTCTTT.

About this clone itself: Germline and junction disagree at one end, which may indicate a read error. This chain joins TRBV7-7 and TRBJ2-3, with 12 bases lining up with TRBD2. CDR1 is SSHAT, CDR2 FNYEAQ, per germline (reference sequence). The CDR3 has 16 amino acids. CDR3 loop: CASSLGLAGSTDTQYF. The CDR3 bases are TGTGCTAGCAGCCTGGGACTAGCGGGCAGCACAGATACGCAGTATTTT.

The rearrangement uses TRBV6-1 and TRBJ1-2; 8 bases are shared with TRBD1. The germline V gene has CDR1 MNHNS and CDR2 SASEGT. V shed 2 bases, J shed 7 bases, and the junction held 12 bases outside the gene matches. The CDR3 extends over 16 amino acids. Here the CDR3 DNA reads TGTGCCAGCAGTGAAATCTTGGGCAGGGGGCGGGCTGGCTACACCTTC. Translating gives CASSEILGRGRAGYTF.

V is TRBV19 and J is TRBJ2-7; TRBD1 matches 9 bases. Germline loops: CDR1 LNHDA, CDR2 SQIVND (reference sequence). The CDR3 extends over 14 amino acids. V was clipped by 5 bases and J by 2 bases; unmatched bases: 4. The DNA for the CDR3 is TGTGCCAGTAGTCCACAGGGGGCCGCCTACGAGCAGTACTTC. The encoded protein is CASSPQGAAYEQYF.

The chain has TRBV4-3 and TRBJ2-3; D may be TRBD1 (6 bases). V dropped 2 bases and J dropped 4 bases, with 10 bases sitting between them. Germline-derived CDR1 and CDR2 are LGHNA and YSLEER. This CDR3 comprises 14 residues. The CDR3 loop is CASSQRTVADTQYF. DNA of the CDR3: TGCGCCAGCAGCCAACGGACAGTCGCAGATACGCAGTATTTT.